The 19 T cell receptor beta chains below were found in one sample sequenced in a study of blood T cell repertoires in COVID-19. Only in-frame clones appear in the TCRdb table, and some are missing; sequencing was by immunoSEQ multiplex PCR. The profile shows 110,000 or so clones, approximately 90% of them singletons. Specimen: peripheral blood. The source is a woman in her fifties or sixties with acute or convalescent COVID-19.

The CDR3 sequence: CSASLADYNSPLHF. The CDR3 DNA follows: TGCAGTGCTAGTTTGGCTGATTATAATTCACCCCTCCACTTT. This chain uses TRBV20-1 with TRBJ1-6; unclear D gene. Trimming removed 3 bases from V and 4 bases from J, with 10 bases in between. The length of the CDR3 is 14 residues. Looked up from germline, CDR1 is DFQATT and CDR2 is SNEGSKA (reference sequence).

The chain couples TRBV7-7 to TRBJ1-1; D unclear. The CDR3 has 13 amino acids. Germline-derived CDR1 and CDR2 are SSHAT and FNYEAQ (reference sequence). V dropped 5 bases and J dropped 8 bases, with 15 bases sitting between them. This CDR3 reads CASSQNEGLEAFF. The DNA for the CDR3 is TGTGCCAGCAGCCAAAATGAAGGACTCGAAGCTTTCTTT.

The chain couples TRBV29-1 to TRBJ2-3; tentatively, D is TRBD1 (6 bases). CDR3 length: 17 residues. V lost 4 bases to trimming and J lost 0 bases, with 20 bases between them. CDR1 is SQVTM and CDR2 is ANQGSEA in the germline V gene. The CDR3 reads CSVVPRGMRPSTDTQYF. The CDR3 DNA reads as TGCAGCGTTGTCCCTAGGGGGATGAGACCTAGCACAGATACGCAGTATTTT.

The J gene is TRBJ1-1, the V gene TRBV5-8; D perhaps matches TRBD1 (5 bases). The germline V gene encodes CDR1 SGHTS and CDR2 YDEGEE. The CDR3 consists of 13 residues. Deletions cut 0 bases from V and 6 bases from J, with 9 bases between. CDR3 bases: TGTGCCAGCAGCTTGGAAGGGGCAGCTGAAGCTTTCTTT. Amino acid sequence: CASSLEGAAEAFF.

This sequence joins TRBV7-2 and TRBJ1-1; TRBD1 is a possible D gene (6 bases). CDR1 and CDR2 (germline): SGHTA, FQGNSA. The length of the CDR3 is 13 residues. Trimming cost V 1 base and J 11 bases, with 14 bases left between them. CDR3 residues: CASSLGRGGPAFF. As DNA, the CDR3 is TGTGCCAGCAGCTTAGGACGGGGGGGGCCCGCTTTCTTT.

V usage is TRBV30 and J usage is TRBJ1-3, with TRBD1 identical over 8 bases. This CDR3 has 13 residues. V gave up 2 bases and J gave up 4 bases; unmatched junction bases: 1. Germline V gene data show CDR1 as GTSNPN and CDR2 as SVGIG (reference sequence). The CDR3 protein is CAWSRTGGNTIYF. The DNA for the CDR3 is TGTGCCTGGAGTCGGACAGGGGGAAACACCATATATTTT.

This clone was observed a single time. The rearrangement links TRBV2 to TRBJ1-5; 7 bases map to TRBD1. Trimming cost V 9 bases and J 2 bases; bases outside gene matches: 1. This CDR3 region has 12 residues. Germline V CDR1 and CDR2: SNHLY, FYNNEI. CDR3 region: CASGQGNQPQHF. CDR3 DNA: TGTGCCAGTGGACAGGGCAATCAGCCCCAGCATTTT.

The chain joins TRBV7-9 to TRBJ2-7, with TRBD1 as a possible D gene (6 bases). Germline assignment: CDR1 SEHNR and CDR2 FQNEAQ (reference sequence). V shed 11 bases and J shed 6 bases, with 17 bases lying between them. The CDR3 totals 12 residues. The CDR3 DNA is TGTGCCTCCCTTCCAGGGGCTGGCGAGCAGTACTTC. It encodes CASLPGAGEQYF.

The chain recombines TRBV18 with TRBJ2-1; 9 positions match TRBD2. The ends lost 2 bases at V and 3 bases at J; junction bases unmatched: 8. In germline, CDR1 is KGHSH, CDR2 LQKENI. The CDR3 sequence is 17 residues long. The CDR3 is CASSPTLLAGVYNEQFF. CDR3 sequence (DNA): TGTGCCAGCTCACCAACCCTTTTAGCGGGGGTCTACAATGAGCAGTTCTTC.

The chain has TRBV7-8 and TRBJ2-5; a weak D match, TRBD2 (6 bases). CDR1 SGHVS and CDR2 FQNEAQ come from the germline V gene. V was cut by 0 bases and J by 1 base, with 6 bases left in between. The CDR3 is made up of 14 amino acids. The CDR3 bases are TGTGCCAGCAGCTTAGCGGGGGGCCAAGAGACCCAGTACTTC. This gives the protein CASSLAGGQETQYF.

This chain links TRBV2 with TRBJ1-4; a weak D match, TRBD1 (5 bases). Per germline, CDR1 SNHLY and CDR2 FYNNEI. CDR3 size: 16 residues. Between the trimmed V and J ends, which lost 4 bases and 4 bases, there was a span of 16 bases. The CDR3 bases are TGTGCCAGCAGTGGAAGATCAGGGTCTATTAATGAAAAACTGTTTTTT. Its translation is CASSGRSGSINEKLFF. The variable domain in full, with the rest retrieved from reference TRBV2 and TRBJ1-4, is EPEVTQTPSHQVTQMGQEVILRCVPISNHLYFYWYRQILGQKVEFLVSFYNNEISEKSEIFDDQFSVERPDGSNFTLKIRSTKLEDSAMYFCASSGRSGSINEKLFFGSGTQLSVL.

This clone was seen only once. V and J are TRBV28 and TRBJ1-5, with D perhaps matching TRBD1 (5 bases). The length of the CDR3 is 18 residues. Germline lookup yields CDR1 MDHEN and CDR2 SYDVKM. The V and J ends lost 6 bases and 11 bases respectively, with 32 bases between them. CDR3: CASRAQIVGPSTQGAQHF. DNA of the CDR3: TGTGCCAGCAGAGCACAGATTGTGGGGCCTTCAACCCAAGGGGCCCAGCATTTT.

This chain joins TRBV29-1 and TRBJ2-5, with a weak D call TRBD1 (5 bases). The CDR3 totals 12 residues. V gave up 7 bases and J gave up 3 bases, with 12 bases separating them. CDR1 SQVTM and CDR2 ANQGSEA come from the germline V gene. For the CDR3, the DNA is TGCAGCGCCGCGCTAGGGGAAGAGACCCAGTACTTC. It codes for CSAALGEETQYF.

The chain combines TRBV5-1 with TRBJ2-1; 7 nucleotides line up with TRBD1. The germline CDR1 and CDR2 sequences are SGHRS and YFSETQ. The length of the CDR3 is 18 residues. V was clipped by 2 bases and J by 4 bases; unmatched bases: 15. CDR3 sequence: CASSFRDSVFLKYNEQFF. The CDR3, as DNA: TGCGCCAGCAGCTTCCGGGACAGCGTTTTCCTGAAGTACAATGAGCAGTTCTTC.

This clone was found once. The DNA of the CDR3 is TGCGCCAGCAGCTATGGACAGACCCAAGAGACCCAGTACTTC. This codes for CASSYGQTQETQYF. The rearrangement uses TRBV5-1 and TRBJ2-5; D is perhaps TRBD1 (6 bases). Germline V gives CDR1 SGHRS, CDR2 YFSETQ. Trimming took 3 bases from V and 1 from J, leaving 10 bases between them. The CDR3 runs 14 residues.

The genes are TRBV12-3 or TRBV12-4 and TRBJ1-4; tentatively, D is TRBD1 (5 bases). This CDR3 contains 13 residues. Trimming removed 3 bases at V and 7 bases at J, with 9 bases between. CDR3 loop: CASSFSGFEKLFF. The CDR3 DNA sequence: TGTGCCAGCAGTTTTTCAGGGTTTGAAAAACTGTTTTTT.

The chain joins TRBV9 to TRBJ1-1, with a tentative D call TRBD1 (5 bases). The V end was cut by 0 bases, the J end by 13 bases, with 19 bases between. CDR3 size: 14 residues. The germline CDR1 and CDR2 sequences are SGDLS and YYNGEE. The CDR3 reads CASSVGPRQGEDFF. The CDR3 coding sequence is TGTGCCAGCAGCGTAGGGCCACGGCAGGGTGAGGATTTCTTT.

The CDR3 spells CSARGTPEQFF. DNA of the CDR3: TGCAGTGCTAGGGGGACTCCTGAGCAGTTCTTC. The V call is TRBV20-1, the J call TRBJ2-1; tentative D call: TRBD2 (6 bases). V lost 3 bases and J lost 9, with 9 bases in between. CDR1 is DFQATT and CDR2 is SNEGSKA in the germline V gene (reference sequence). CDR3 length: 11 residues.

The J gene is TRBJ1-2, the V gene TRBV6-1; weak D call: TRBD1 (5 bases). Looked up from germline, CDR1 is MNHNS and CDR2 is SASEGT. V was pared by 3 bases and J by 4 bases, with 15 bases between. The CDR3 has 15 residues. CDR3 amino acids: CASSEVHRRFYGYTF. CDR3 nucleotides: TGTGCCAGCAGTGAGGTTCACAGGCGATTCTATGGCTACACCTTC.